One and the same sample provided the 30 T cell receptor beta chains below, sequenced in a study of T cells after posttransplantation cyclophosphamide. Produced via immunoSEQ multiplex PCR; TCRdb's table is partial and in-frame only. The sample lists almost 10,000 clones, 80% to 90% occurring once. Control samples came 1 year after myeloablative marrow transplants with methotrexate plus calcineurin inhibitor. The specimen was PBMCs, collected 430 to 450 days after allogeneic stem cell transplant with calcineurin inhibitor and methotrexate. All receptors come from a male patient aged 45-60 years who received an allogeneic stem cell transplant from an unrelated donor, was CMV-positive, and had chronic GVHD only. Some T cells may be graft donor cells.

V usage is TRBV19 and J usage is TRBJ1-2, with 9 bases aligning to TRBD1. V trimming: 5 bases; J trimming: 6 bases; junction bases outside the gene matches: 10. The CDR3 runs 15 residues. From germline, CDR1 is LNHDA and CDR2 SQIVND (reference sequence). The CDR3 bases are TGTGCCAGTAGTCCCAGGACAGGGGATTTCGATGGCTACACCTTC. Translating it yields CASSPRTGDFDGYTF.

The V call is TRBV4-1, the J call TRBJ2-7; 9 bases are shared with TRBD2. V lost 0 bases to trimming and J lost 2 bases; unmatched junction nucleotides: 8. This CDR3 comprises 17 residues. Germline V gene sequence: CDR1 MGHRA, CDR2 YSYEKL. The CDR3 sequence: CASSQEGSGSPTYEQYF. CDR3 in DNA: TGCGCCAGCAGCCAAGAGGGTAGCGGGAGCCCCACCTACGAGCAGTACTTC.

Here the CDR3 DNA reads TGTGCCAGCAGCTTAGACGAGTGGGGAGGAAGGACTGAAGCTTTCTTT. Amino acid sequence: CASSLDEWGGRTEAFF. The genes are TRBV11-3 and TRBJ1-1, with D uncertain. V dropped 0 bases and J dropped 5 bases, with 16 bases sitting between them. The germline V gene has CDR1 SGHNT and CDR2 YENEEA. This CDR3 has 16 residues.

The rearrangement links TRBV27 to TRBJ2-5; D is ambiguous. The DNA end is more similar to TRBJ2-7, so the J call may be wrong. CDR1 is MNHEY and CDR2 is SMNVEV in the germline V gene (reference sequence). The CDR3 is 14 residues long. The CDR3 bases are TGTGCCAGCAGTTTATTCTTCCACTCCTACGAGCAGTACTTC. Protein: CASSLFFHSYEQYF.

V gene TRBV7-9 combines with J gene TRBJ2-5; TRBD2 aligns across 7 bases. V shed 4 bases, J shed 5 bases, and the junction held 7 bases outside the gene matches. The germline CDR1 and CDR2 sequences are SEHNR and FQNEAQ (reference sequence). The CDR3 length is 14 residues. The CDR3 reads CASSYWGGEETQYF. The CDR3 region has the DNA TGTGCCAGCAGCTACTGGGGGGGTGAGGAGACCCAGTACTTC.

This clone was observed a handful of times. V and J are TRBV10-3 and TRBJ2-2; 11 bases match TRBD2. With V trimmed by 10 bases and J by 2 bases, 6 bases remained unmatched. The CDR3 is 15 residues long. Per the germline V gene, CDR1 is ENHRY and CDR2 is SYGVKD. The CDR3 nucleotides are TGTGCCACACAGACTAGCGGGGAAAACACCGGGGAGCTGTTTTTT. It is translated as CATQTSGENTGELFF.

This chain uses TRBV28 with TRBJ2-1, with D perhaps TRBD2 (5 bases). V was cut by 5 bases and J by 0 bases, with 11 bases left in between. The CDR3 contains 15 residues. Germline assignment: CDR1 MDHEN and CDR2 SYDVKM. The CDR3 spells CASSVLGPSYNEQFF. The CDR3 DNA sequence: TGTGCCAGCAGTGTACTAGGGCCCTCCTACAATGAGCAGTTCTTC.

The CDR3 coding sequence is TGCGCCAGCAGCTTGGACAGGGCTAGCACAGATACGCAGTATTTT. Translation: CASSLDRASTDTQYF. This sequence joins TRBV5-1 and TRBJ2-3; tentative D call: TRBD1 (6 bases). Trimming took off 0 bases at V and 0 bases at J, with 8 bases between the two ends. Germline assignment: CDR1 SGHRS and CDR2 YFSETQ. The CDR3 is made up of 15 amino acids.

CDR3 residues: CASSTLQGSSYNEQFF. The CDR3 nucleotides are TGTGCCAGCAGCACACTACAGGGGAGCTCCTACAATGAGCAGTTCTTC. The rearrangement joins TRBV5-4 to TRBJ2-1, with TRBD1 identical over 7 bases. The germline V gene encodes CDR1 SGHNT and CDR2 YYREEE (reference sequence). The CDR3 spans 16 residues. The J segment lost 0 bases and the V segment lost 4 bases, leaving 7 bases of the junction unmatched.

The chain employs TRBV2 and TRBJ2-3, with 12 nucleotides matching TRBD2. The V and J ends lost 8 bases and 10 bases, in that order; junction bases with no gene match: 13. Germline assignment: CDR1 SNHLY and CDR2 FYNNEI. The CDR3 runs to 15 residues. CDR3 sequence reads: CASRLAGATRYPQYF. CDR3 nucleotide sequence: TGTGCCAGCCGACTAGCGGGGGCGACCAGGTATCCGCAGTATTTT.

The V gene is TRBV10-2, the J gene TRBJ2-1; TRBD1 might be the D (7 bases). The CDR3 contains 13 residues. Trimming removed 10 bases from V and 9 bases from J, with 19 bases in between. Germline V CDR1 and CDR2: WSHSY, SAAADI. CDR3: CAISGGPWAEQFF. CDR3 DNA sequence: TGCGCCATTTCAGGGGGGCCTTGGGCTGAGCAGTTCTTC.

The genes are TRBV18 and TRBJ2-5; 9 bases map to TRBD2. Germline V gene lookup returns CDR1 KGHSH and CDR2 LQKENI. The CDR3 is made up of 14 amino acids. The trim removed 3 bases at V and 4 bases at J, leaving 3 bases unmatched. CDR3 in DNA: TGTGCCAGCTCACCGTTAGCGGGAGTAGAGACCCAGTACTTC. Translation gives CASSPLAGVETQYF.

The chain is built from TRBV13 and TRBJ1-2; 8 bases fit TRBD1. CDR1 PRHDT and CDR2 FYEKMQ come from the germline V gene (reference sequence). J gave up 4 bases and V 4 bases, and 5 bases lay outside the gene matches. The CDR3 has 14 amino acids. CDR3 sequence: CASSSGQGSYGYTF. Here the CDR3 DNA reads TGTGCCAGCAGCTCTGGACAGGGAAGCTATGGCTACACCTTC. Supplemented by reference TRBV13 and TRBJ1-2, the full variable domain reads AAGVIQSPRHLIKEKRETATLKCYPIPRHDTVYWYQQGPGQDPQFLISFYEKMQSDKGSIPDRFSAQQFSDYHSELNMSSLELGDSALYFCASSSGQGSYGYTFGSGTRLTVV.

V is TRBV11-2 and J is TRBJ2-7; 8 nucleotides agree with TRBD2. CDR1 SGHAT and CDR2 FQNNGV come from the germline V gene. V dropped 0 bases and J dropped 1; count of bases not matched to a gene: 8. This CDR3 has 17 amino acids. The CDR3 here is CASSLEREGGFSYEQYF. CDR3 DNA sequence: TGTGCCAGCAGCTTAGAACGGGAGGGGGGGTTTTCCTACGAGCAGTACTTC.

The chain is built from TRBV29-1 and TRBJ1-2; the match to TRBD1 covers 10 bases. CDR1 and CDR2 (germline): SQVTM, ANQGSEA. The CDR3 sequence is 15 residues long. V dropped 4 bases and J dropped 1; count of bases not matched to a gene: 6. CDR3 region: CSVGQGALGNYGYTF. CDR3 nucleotide sequence: TGCAGCGTTGGACAGGGGGCCCTCGGTAACTATGGCTACACCTTC.

The chain has TRBV6-6 and TRBJ2-1; TRBD2 matches 13 bases. Losses at the gene ends were 5 bases for V and 4 bases for J; bases not matched to a gene: 2. Per the germline V gene, CDR1 is MNHNY and CDR2 is SVGAGI (reference sequence). CDR3 size: 15 residues. The CDR3 bases are TGTGCCAGCAGTACTAGCGGGGGGGGGTACAATGAGCAGTTCTTC. Translating it yields CASSTSGGGYNEQFF.

The gene calls are TRBV7-8 and TRBJ1-1, with TRBD1 identical over 10 bases. Germline V gene data show CDR1 as SGHVS and CDR2 as FQNEAQ. The CDR3 is made up of 17 amino acids. V was clipped by 1 base and J by 5 bases; unmatched bases: 10. In DNA, the CDR3 is TGTGCCAGCAGCTTAGAAAGCCGACAGGGGGCGGGGACTGAAGCTTTCTTT. Translation: CASSLESRQGAGTEAFF.

CDR3 protein: CARTLQGGEQPQHF. The CDR3 DNA is TGCGCCCGCACTCTACAGGGTGGGGAACAGCCCCAGCATTTT. The chain carries TRBV10-2 and TRBJ1-5; D is possibly TRBD1 (6 bases). V lost 11 bases, J lost 7 bases, and 21 bases lay in between. This CDR3 comprises 14 residues. Germline values: CDR1 WSHSY, CDR2 SAAADI.

This clone was seen a single time. The CDR3 DNA sequence: TGTGCCAGCAGTGCTTGGATGGGACACACCTACGAGCAGTACTTC. It yields the protein CASSAWMGHTYEQYF. V is TRBV5-5 and J is TRBJ2-7; D is possibly TRBD1 (6 bases). The V end was cut by 5 bases, the J end by 2 bases, with 17 bases between. This CDR3 is built from 15 residues. CDR1 and CDR2 (germline): SGHKS, YYEKEE (reference sequence).

The chain combines TRBV28 with TRBJ2-2; D uncertain. Germline values: CDR1 MDHEN, CDR2 SYDVKM. This CDR3 comprises 10 residues. V was trimmed by 5 bases and J by 7 bases, leaving 2 bases between them. CDR3 in DNA: TGTGCCAGCAGTCACGGGGAGCTGTTTTTT. Translating gives CASSHGELFF.

The genes are TRBV6-5 and TRBJ1-2; weak D call: TRBD1 (5 bases). Germline CDR1 MNHEY, CDR2 SVGAGI. CDR3 size: 16 residues. Trimming removed 4 bases from V and 7 bases from J, with 22 bases in between. CDR3 in amino acids: CASSSLNRFMTAGYTF. The CDR3 bases are TGTGCCAGCAGTTCCCTAAACAGGTTTATGACGGCTGGCTACACCTTC.

The V gene is TRBV28, the J gene TRBJ1-5, with D hard to call. Germline V gene lookup returns CDR1 MDHEN and CDR2 SYDVKM. CDR3 size: 15 residues. V dropped 2 bases and J dropped 3 bases, with 11 bases sitting between them. The CDR3 nucleotides read TGTGCCAGCAGTTTACTCCTGGGAGACAATCAGCCCCAGCATTTT. It translates to CASSLLLGDNQPQHF.

In its sample, this clone was seen once. The chain is built from TRBV6-6 and TRBJ1-2; TRBD1 might be the D (6 bases). V gave up 6 bases and J gave up 5 bases, with 13 bases separating them. Germline V lookup: CDR1 MNHNY, CDR2 SVGAGI (reference sequence). The CDR3 runs to 13 residues. CDR3 bases: TGTGCCAGCAGGCCGGGACACGCTTATGGCTACACCTTC. It yields the protein CASRPGHAYGYTF.

The table lists this clone with a count of one. The chain employs TRBV5-1 and TRBJ1-4, with 7 bases lining up with TRBD1. CDR3 length equals 17 residues. Trimming removed 2 bases from V and 0 bases from J; junction bases left unmatched: 7. Looked up from germline, CDR1 is SGHRS and CDR2 is YFSETQ. The CDR3 DNA is TGCGCCAGCAGCTTTGACAGGGAGTCCCCAACTAATGAAAAACTGTTTTTT. Protein sequence: CASSFDRESPTNEKLFF.

The rearrangement uses TRBV27 and TRBJ2-5, with 11 bases identical to TRBD2. V was clipped by 7 bases and J by 0 bases; unmatched bases: 4. This CDR3 is 15 amino acids long. Germline V CDR1 and CDR2: MNHEY, SMNVEV (reference sequence). This CDR3 reads CASTLAGAYQETQYF. The DNA of the CDR3 is TGTGCCAGCACACTAGCGGGGGCGTACCAAGAGACCCAGTACTTC.

The chain links TRBV4-3 to TRBJ1-2; maybe TRBD1 (6 bases). CDR1 and CDR2 from the germline V gene are LGHNA and YSLEER. The V gene lost 4 bases and the J gene lost 4 bases, with 16 bases spanning the gap. The CDR3 contains 15 residues. The CDR3 spells CASSPRWDTPYGYTF. CDR3 coding DNA: TGCGCCAGCAGCCCCCGATGGGACACACCCTATGGCTACACCTTC.

This clone was detected a few times. This sequence joins TRBV12-5 and TRBJ1-4, with D unresolved. The germline gives CDR1 LGHNT, CDR2 FRNRAP. The CDR3 is 15 residues long. Trimming pared 3 bases from V and 8 bases from J, leaving 16 bases between. CDR3 in amino acids: CASGFHSHGGEKLFF. The DNA for the CDR3 is TGTGCTAGTGGTTTCCACAGTCACGGAGGGGAAAAACTGTTTTTT.

The CDR3 here is CASRGSGSPLHF. CDR3 coding DNA: TGTGCCAGTAGGGGAAGCGGGTCACCCCTCCACTTT. This chain connects TRBV19 to TRBJ1-6; D unclear. Trimming stripped 6 bases from V and 10 bases from J, with 10 bases between. Germline assignment: CDR1 LNHDA and CDR2 SQIVND (reference sequence). The CDR3 contains 12 residues.

V usage is TRBV5-5 and J usage is TRBJ2-2; D gene uncertain. The V and J ends lost 0 bases and 1 base respectively, with 7 bases between them. The CDR3 spans 15 residues. Germline V gives CDR1 SGHKS, CDR2 YYEKEE (reference sequence). CDR3 sequence (DNA): TGTGCCAGCAGCTTGGTCTCAGGGAACACCGGGGAGCTGTTTTTT. This encodes CASSLVSGNTGELFF.

This clone appeared a few times. This rearrangement joins TRBV28 to TRBJ1-5; no clear D gene. Trimming took off 10 bases at V and 1 base at J, with 17 bases between the two ends. The CDR3 loop spans 15 amino acids. CDR1 and CDR2 from the germline V gene are MDHEN and SYDVKM. This CDR3 reads CATLPPAVSNQPQHF. The CDR3 region has the DNA TGTGCCACCCTGCCGCCCGCGGTCAGCAATCAGCCCCAGCATTTT.